This T cell receptor beta chain comes out of a study of T cells in Graves' hyperthyroidism and ophthalmopathy. Study-wide results and limits: Most clonotypes that expanded in the thyroid above 0.001 also showed up in blood. Ophthalmopathy was distinguished from stable hyperthyroidism by 13 V-J signatures.

The sample holds many counts of this clonotype. What it binds is not known. RNA transcripts yielded amplified TCR beta CDR3 regions. The TCR CDR3 was amplified in a first-round RT-PCR using the HTBI primer set. TCRdb re-analysed the multiplex PCR reads in MiXCR, keeping a single row per CDR3 protein. The table includes roughly 500,000 distinct CDR3 sequences, roughly 50% detected once. CDR1 and CDR2 from the germline V gene are MNHNY and SVGAGI (reference sequence). The V end was cut by 2 bases, the J end by 4 bases, with 11 bases between. There are 14 residues in the CDR3. This chain uses TRBV6-6 with TRBJ1-2; D might be TRBD1 (5 bases). The sequenced material came from peripheral blood or thyroid tissue (not recorded which). This TCR derives from an adult woman with Graves' disease, either hyperthyroidism or ophthalmopathy (not recorded which). DNA of the CDR3: TGTGCCAGCAGTTACGGGGGGATGGCCTATGGCTACACCTTC. Translation: CASSYGGMAYGYTF.